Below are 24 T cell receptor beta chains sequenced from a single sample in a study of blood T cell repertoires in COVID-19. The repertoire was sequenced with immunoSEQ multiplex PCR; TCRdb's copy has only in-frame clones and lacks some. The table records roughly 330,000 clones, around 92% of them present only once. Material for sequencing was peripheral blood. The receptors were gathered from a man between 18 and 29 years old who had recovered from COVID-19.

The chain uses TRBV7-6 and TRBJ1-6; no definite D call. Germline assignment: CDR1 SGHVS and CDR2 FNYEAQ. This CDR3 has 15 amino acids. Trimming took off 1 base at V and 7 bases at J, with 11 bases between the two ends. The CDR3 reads CASSLEPRKNSPLHF. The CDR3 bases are TGTGCCAGCAGCTTAGAACCCAGGAAAAATTCACCCCTCCACTTT.

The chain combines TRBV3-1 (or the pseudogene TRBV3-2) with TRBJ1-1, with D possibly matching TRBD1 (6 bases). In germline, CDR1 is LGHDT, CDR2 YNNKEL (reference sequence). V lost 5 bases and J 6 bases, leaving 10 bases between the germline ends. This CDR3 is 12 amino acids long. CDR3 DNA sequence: TGTGCCAGCAGCTTACAGGGCCCTGAAGCTTTCTTT. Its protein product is CASSLQGPEAFF.

The CDR3 sequence is CASSEEANQPQHF. CDR3 in DNA: TGTGCCAGCAGTGAGGAGGCAAATCAGCCCCAGCATTTT. This chain uses TRBV6-4 with TRBJ1-5; D is unclear. V was trimmed by 3 bases and J by 4 bases, leaving 7 bases between them. The CDR3 loop spans 13 amino acids. CDR1 and CDR2 (germline): MRHNA, SNTAGT.

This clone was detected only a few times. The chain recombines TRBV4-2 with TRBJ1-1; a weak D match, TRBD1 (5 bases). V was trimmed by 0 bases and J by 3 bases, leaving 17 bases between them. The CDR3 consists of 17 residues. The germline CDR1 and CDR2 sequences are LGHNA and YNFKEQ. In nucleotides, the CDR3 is TGTGCCAGCAGCCAAGATCCAGGGTTGATTTCGGACACTGAAGCTTTCTTT. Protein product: CASSQDPGLISDTEAFF.

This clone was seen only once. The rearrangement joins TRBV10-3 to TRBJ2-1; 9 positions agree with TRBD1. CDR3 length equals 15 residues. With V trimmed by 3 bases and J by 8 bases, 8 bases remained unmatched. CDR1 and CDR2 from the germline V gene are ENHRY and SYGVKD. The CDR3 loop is CAISEPGTGIDEQFF. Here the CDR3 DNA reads TGTGCCATCAGTGAACCCGGGACAGGGATCGATGAGCAGTTCTTC.

The CDR3 loop is CASSVLAANNEQFF. CDR3 nucleotides: TGTGCCAGTAGTGTTCTAGCGGCAAACAATGAGCAGTTCTTC. V is TRBV19 and J is TRBJ2-1; 7 bases agree with TRBD2. Germline lookup yields CDR1 LNHDA and CDR2 SQIVND (reference sequence). The trim removed 5 bases at V and 5 bases at J, leaving 6 bases unmatched. This CDR3 has 14 amino acids.

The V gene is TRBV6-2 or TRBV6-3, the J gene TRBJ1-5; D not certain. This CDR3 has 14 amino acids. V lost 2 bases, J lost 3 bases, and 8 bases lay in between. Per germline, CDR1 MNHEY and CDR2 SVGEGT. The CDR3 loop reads CASSYLHFNQPQHF. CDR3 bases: TGTGCCAGCAGTTACCTCCACTTCAATCAGCCCCAGCATTTT.

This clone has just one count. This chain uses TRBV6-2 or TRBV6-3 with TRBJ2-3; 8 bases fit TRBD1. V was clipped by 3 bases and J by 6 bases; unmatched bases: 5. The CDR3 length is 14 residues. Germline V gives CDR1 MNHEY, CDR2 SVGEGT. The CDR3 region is CASSYQGAADTQYF. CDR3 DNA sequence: TGTGCCAGCAGTTATCAGGGGGCGGCGGATACGCAGTATTTT.

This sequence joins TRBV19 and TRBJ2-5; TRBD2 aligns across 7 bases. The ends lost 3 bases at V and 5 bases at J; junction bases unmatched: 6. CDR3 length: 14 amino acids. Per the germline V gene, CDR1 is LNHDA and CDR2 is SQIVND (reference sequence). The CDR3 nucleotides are TGTGCCAGTAGTATGGAGGCAGCGGGGGAGACCCAGTACTTC. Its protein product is CASSMEAAGETQYF.

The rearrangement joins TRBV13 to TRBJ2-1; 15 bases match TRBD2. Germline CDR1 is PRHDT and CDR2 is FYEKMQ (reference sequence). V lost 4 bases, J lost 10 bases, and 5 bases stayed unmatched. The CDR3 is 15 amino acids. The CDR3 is CASSSGLAGGPEQFF. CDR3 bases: TGTGCCAGCAGCTCCGGACTAGCGGGAGGGCCCGAGCAGTTCTTC.

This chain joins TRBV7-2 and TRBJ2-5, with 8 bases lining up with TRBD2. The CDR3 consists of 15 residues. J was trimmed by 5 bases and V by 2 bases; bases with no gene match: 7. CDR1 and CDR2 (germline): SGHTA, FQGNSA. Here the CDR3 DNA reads TGTGCCAGCAGCTTAAATCCGGGGGGGAGTGAGACCCAGTACTTC. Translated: CASSLNPGGSETQYF.

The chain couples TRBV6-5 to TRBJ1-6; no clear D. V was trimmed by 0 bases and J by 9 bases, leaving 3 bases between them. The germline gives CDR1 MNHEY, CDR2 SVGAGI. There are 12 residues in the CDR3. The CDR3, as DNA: TGTGCCAGCAGTTACTCGAGTTCACCCCTCCACTTT. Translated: CASSYSSSPLHF.

CDR3 amino acids: CASSQTGGGRSNQPQHF. The CDR3 bases are TGTGCCAGCAGCCAAACCGGCGGAGGGCGTAGCAATCAGCCCCAGCATTTT. V gene TRBV3-1 (or the pseudogene TRBV3-2) combines with J gene TRBJ1-5, with D uncertain. CDR1 and CDR2 (germline): LGHDT, YNNKEL (reference sequence). V lost 2 bases, J lost 0 bases, and 14 bases lay in between. The CDR3 covers 17 residues.

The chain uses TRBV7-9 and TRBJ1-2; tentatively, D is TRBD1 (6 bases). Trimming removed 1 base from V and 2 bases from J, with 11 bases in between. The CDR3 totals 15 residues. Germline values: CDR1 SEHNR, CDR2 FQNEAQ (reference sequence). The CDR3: CASSLETGSNYGYTF. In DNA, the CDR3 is TGTGCCAGCAGCTTAGAGACAGGATCCAACTATGGCTACACCTTC.

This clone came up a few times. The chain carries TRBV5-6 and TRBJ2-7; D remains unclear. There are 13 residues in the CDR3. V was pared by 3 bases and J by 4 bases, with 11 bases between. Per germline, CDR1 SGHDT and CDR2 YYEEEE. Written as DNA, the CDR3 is TGTGCCAGCAGCTCCGGTCCCCTTTACGAGCAGTACTTC. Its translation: CASSSGPLYEQYF.

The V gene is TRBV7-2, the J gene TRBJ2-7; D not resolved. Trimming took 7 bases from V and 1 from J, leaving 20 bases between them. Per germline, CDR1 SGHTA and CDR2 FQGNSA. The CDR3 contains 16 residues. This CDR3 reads CASTETSASFSYEQYF. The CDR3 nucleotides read TGTGCCAGCACCGAAACATCCGCCTCCTTTTCCTACGAGCAGTACTTC.

The CDR3 sequence: CASSFSGGAYEQYF. The CDR3 DNA is TGTGCCAGCAGCTTCTCGGGGGGAGCCTACGAGCAGTACTTC. The genes are TRBV7-2 and TRBJ2-7; 7 nucleotides match TRBD2. The CDR3 extends over 14 amino acids. V lost 3 bases to trimming and J lost 2 bases; unmatched junction nucleotides: 4. The V gene's germline CDR1 is SGHTA and CDR2 FQGNSA.

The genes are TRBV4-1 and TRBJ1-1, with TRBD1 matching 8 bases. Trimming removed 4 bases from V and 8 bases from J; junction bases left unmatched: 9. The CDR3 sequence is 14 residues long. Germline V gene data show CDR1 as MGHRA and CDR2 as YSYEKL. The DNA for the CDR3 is TGCGCCAGCAGCCCACAAACAGGGGGAGAGGAAGCTTTCTTT. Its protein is CASSPQTGGEEAFF.

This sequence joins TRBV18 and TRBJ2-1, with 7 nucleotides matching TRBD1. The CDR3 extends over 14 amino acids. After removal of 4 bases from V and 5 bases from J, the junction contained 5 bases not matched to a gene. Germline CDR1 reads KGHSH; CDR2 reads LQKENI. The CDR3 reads CASSRTGTDNEQFF. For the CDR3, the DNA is TGTGCCAGCTCACGAACCGGGACAGACAATGAGCAGTTCTTC.

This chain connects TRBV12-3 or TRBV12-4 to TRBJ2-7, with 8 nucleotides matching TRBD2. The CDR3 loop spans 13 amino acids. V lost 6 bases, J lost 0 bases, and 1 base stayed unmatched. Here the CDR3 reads CASRLAASYEQYF. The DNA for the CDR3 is TGTGCCAGCAGACTAGCGGCCTCCTACGAGCAGTACTTC.

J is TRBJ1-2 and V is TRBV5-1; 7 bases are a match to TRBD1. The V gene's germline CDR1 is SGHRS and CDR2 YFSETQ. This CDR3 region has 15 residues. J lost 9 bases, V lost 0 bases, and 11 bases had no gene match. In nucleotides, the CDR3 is TGCGCCAGCAGCTTGGATGCAGGGGGAAGTAAGCGCTACACCTTC. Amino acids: CASSLDAGGSKRYTF.

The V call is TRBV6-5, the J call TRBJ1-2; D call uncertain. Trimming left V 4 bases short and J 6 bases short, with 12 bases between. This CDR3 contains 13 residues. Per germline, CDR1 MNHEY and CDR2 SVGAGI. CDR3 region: CASSWEGRDGYTF. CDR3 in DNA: TGTGCCAGCAGTTGGGAGGGTAGGGATGGCTACACCTTC.

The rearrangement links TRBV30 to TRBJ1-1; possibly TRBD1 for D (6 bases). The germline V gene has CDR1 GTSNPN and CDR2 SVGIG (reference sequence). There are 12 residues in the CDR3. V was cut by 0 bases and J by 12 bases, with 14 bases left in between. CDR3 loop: CAWSVGTFITFF. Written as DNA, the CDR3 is TGTGCCTGGAGTGTAGGGACATTCATCACTTTCTTT.

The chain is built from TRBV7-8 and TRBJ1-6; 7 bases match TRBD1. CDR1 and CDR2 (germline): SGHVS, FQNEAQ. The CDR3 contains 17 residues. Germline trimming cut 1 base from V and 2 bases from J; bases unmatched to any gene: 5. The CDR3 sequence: CASSLDRGGTYNSPLHF. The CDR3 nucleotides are TGTGCCAGCAGCTTAGACCGAGGGGGCACCTATAATTCACCCCTCCACTTT. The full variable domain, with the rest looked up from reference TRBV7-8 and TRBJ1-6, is GAGVSQSPRYKVAKRGQDVALRCDPISGHVSLFWYQQALGQGPEFLTYFQNEAQLDKSGLPSDRFFAERPEGSVSTLKIQRTQQEDSAVYLCASSLDRGGTYNSPLHFGNGTRLTVT.